Below, 19 T cell receptor beta chains from the same sample are listed, as sequenced in a study of blood T cell repertoires in COVID-19. Measured with immunoSEQ multiplex PCR; TCRdb has only the in-frame clones, and not every one. The table has over 95,000 clones, 75% to 90% seen once. Sequencing used peripheral blood. The receptors were sampled from a human donor with acute or convalescent COVID-19. The donor label of this sample is uncertain.

This rearrangement joins TRBV5-1 to TRBJ1-1, with 7 bases matching TRBD1. Germline CDR1 reads SGHRS; CDR2 reads YFSETQ. The CDR3 is 15 amino acids. Trimming took 1 base from V and 1 from J; bases not matched to a gene: 4. CDR3 protein: CASSLLTGENTEAFF. The DNA for the CDR3 is TGCGCCAGCAGCTTGCTAACAGGGGAGAACACTGAAGCTTTCTTT. Looking up the rest from reference TRBV5-1 and TRBJ1-1 gives the full variable domain: KAGVTQTPRYLIKTRGQQVTLSCSPISGHRSVSWYQQTPGQGLQFLFEYFSETQRNKGNFPGRFSGRQFSNSRSEMNVSTLELGDSALYLCASSLLTGENTEAFFGQGTRLTVV.

The gene calls are TRBV7-9 and TRBJ1-6; 8 positions match TRBD1. Germline values: CDR1 SEHNR, CDR2 FQNEAQ (reference sequence). The CDR3 extends over 15 amino acids. The junction had 7 bases not matched to a gene; V was cut back by 5 bases and J by 7 bases. This chain's CDR3 is CASSTTGTGNSPLHF. CDR3 nucleotides: TGTGCCAGCAGCACAACCGGGACAGGAAATTCACCCCTCCACTTT.

The sample holds one count of this clone. The rearrangement uses TRBV19 and TRBJ1-1; no clear D gene. The germline V and J ends were trimmed by 4 bases and 1 base, with 7 bases remaining between them. The CDR3 is made up of 13 amino acids. Germline V lookup: CDR1 LNHDA, CDR2 SQIVND (reference sequence). CDR3 nucleotide sequence: TGTGCCAGTAGTACGACTGCGAACACTGAAGCTTTCTTT. It yields the protein CASSTTANTEAFF.

This clone was counted once. The V call is TRBV21-1, the J call TRBJ2-5; the D call TRBD1 from the table was never checked on the DNA. TRBV21-1 represents a pseudogene. CDR3 length: 15 residues. Here the CDR3 reads CASSTPGQGSETQYF. The CDR3, as DNA: TGTGCCAGCAGCACCCCGGGACAGGGGTCAGAGACCCAGTACTTC.

This chain connects TRBV28 to TRBJ1-5, with TRBD1 identical over 8 bases. Germline V gene lookup returns CDR1 MDHEN and CDR2 SYDVKM. The CDR3 is 15 residues long. Trimming cost V 6 bases and J 7 bases; bases outside gene matches: 11. CDR3 DNA: TGTGCCAGCAGGGACGGACAGGGTTCGGGGCAGCCCCAGCATTTT. Its translation: CASRDGQGSGQPQHF.

This clone is a singleton in its sample. The chain carries TRBV5-4 and TRBJ2-7; 13 bases fit TRBD2. The length of the CDR3 is 14 residues. V trimming: 4 bases; J trimming: 9 bases; junction bases outside the gene matches: 7. Germline CDR1 is SGHNT and CDR2 is YYREEE (reference sequence). The CDR3 protein is CASSRGLAGALQYF. For the CDR3, the DNA is TGTGCCAGCAGCAGAGGACTAGCGGGAGCTCTGCAGTACTTC.

The rearrangement links TRBV18 to TRBJ2-7, with TRBD2 identical over 9 bases. J lost 5 bases, V lost 6 bases, and 11 bases had no gene match. CDR1 and CDR2 (germline): KGHSH, LQKENI. The CDR3 loop spans 15 amino acids. The CDR3 reads CASSLSASGNNEQYF. Written as DNA, the CDR3 is TGTGCCAGCTCTCTCTCGGCTAGCGGGAACAACGAGCAGTACTTC. Based on the CDR3 plus reference TRBV18 and TRBJ2-7, the full variable domain is NAGVMQNPRHLVRRRGQEARLRCSPMKGHSHVYWYRQLPEEGLKFMVYLQKENIIDESGMPKERFSAEFPKEGPSILRIQQVVRGDSAAYFCASSLSASGNNEQYFGPGTRLTVT.

This chain connects TRBV18 to TRBJ2-3; D might be TRBD1 (5 bases). The CDR3 length is 14 residues. The germline V gene encodes CDR1 KGHSH and CDR2 LQKENI. The germline V and J ends were trimmed by 2 bases and 6 bases, with 12 bases remaining between them. CDR3 bases: TGTGCCAGCTCACCAAACCAGGGAAGGGATACGCAGTATTTT. The encoded protein is CASSPNQGRDTQYF.

The gene calls are TRBV5-1 and TRBJ1-1; no clear D. Germline CDR1 and CDR2: SGHRS and YFSETQ. The CDR3 contains 14 residues. Trimming left V 4 bases short and J 1 base short, with 11 bases between. As DNA, the CDR3 is TGCGCCAGCAGCCCCCTCGCCGGGAACACTGAAGCTTTCTTT. Amino acid sequence: CASSPLAGNTEAFF.

This clone was seen more than once but under ten times. The chain is built from TRBV18 and TRBJ2-7; possible D gene TRBD2, 6 bases. V was shortened by 4 bases and J by 2 bases, with 9 bases between the two germline ends. The CDR3 has 13 amino acids. Per the germline V gene, CDR1 is KGHSH and CDR2 is LQKENI. In DNA, the CDR3 is TGTGCCAGCTCACTCCCGGGGGCCTACGAGCAGTACTTC. Translating gives CASSLPGAYEQYF.

This clone was counted once. The rearrangement links TRBV6-5 to TRBJ1-1, with 7 bases matching TRBD1. V was clipped by 11 bases and J by 7 bases; unmatched bases: 10. Germline-derived CDR1 and CDR2 are MNHEY and SVGAGI. The CDR3 is 12 amino acids. The CDR3 reads CACSGTVDEAFF. DNA of the CDR3: TGTGCCTGCTCAGGGACAGTCGATGAAGCTTTCTTT.

J is TRBJ2-3 and V is TRBV18; D possibly corresponds to TRBD1 (5 bases). V shed 0 bases and J shed 4 bases, with 8 bases lying between them. Germline V lookup: CDR1 KGHSH, CDR2 LQKENI. This CDR3 spans 14 amino acids. This CDR3 reads CASSPPTGSDTQYF. The CDR3, as DNA: TGTGCCAGCTCACCACCCACAGGTTCAGATACGCAGTATTTT.

V usage is TRBV6-5 and J usage is TRBJ1-5, with a tentative D call TRBD1 (5 bases). Per germline, CDR1 MNHEY and CDR2 SVGAGI. Trimming removed 6 bases at V and 4 bases at J, with 10 bases between. The CDR3 contains 13 residues. CDR3 amino acids: CASSLDRNQPQHF. The CDR3 nucleotides read TGTGCCAGCAGCCTCGACAGAAATCAGCCCCAGCATTTT.

This clone occurred a few times. The chain recombines TRBV6-5 with TRBJ1-1; 10 bases map to TRBD1. Germline CDR1 and CDR2: MNHEY and SVGAGI. Trimming removed 2 bases from V and 10 bases from J; junction bases left unmatched: 4. The CDR3 loop spans 13 amino acids. CDR3 protein: CASSYARTGGAFF. The CDR3 DNA reads as TGTGCCAGCAGTTACGCACGGACAGGGGGAGCTTTCTTT.

This chain connects TRBV19 to TRBJ1-1, with unresolved D. The CDR3 spans 14 residues. Germline assignment: CDR1 LNHDA and CDR2 SQIVND (reference sequence). The V end was cut by 3 bases, the J end by 8 bases, with 16 bases between. The DNA of the CDR3 is TGTGCCAGTAGTATGGAGTGGTCGGCTCTAGAAGCTTTCTTT. This sequence encodes CASSMEWSALEAFF. The full variable domain, completed using reference TRBV19 and TRBJ1-1, is DGGITQSPKYLFRKEGQNVTLSCEQNLNHDAMYWYRQDPGQGLRLIYYSQIVNDFQKGDIAEGYSVSREKKESFPLTVTSAQKNPTAFYLCASSMEWSALEAFFGQGTRLTVV.

This sequence joins TRBV20-1 and TRBJ2-1; D might be TRBD2 (6 bases). This CDR3 contains 16 residues. V was clipped by 3 bases and J by 6 bases, with 21 bases between them. Germline loops: CDR1 DFQATT, CDR2 SNEGSKA (reference sequence). CDR3 region: CSASMIAEAQGNEQFF. The CDR3 DNA follows: TGCAGTGCTAGTATGATAGCGGAAGCGCAAGGCAATGAGCAGTTCTTC.

The rearrangement uses TRBV7-9 and TRBJ1-1, with a tentative D call TRBD1 (6 bases). V gave up 6 bases and J gave up 3 bases, with 14 bases separating them. Germline V CDR1 and CDR2: SEHNR, FQNEAQ (reference sequence). This CDR3 is built from 14 residues. The CDR3 spells CASRPKQGDTEAFF. CDR3 nucleotides: TGTGCCAGCAGACCCAAACAGGGTGACACTGAAGCTTTCTTT.

The V gene is TRBV27, the J gene TRBJ1-6; no definite D call. Trimming took off 0 bases at V and 13 bases at J, with 16 bases between the two ends. The length of the CDR3 is 15 residues. The germline CDR1 and CDR2 sequences are MNHEY and SMNVEV (reference sequence). The CDR3 protein is CASSLSSPYDNPLHF. In DNA form, the CDR3 reads TGTGCCAGCAGTTTATCGTCTCCCTACGACAACCCCCTCCACTTT.

This clone was found once. This sequence joins TRBV29-1 and TRBJ1-3; no clear D. The V gene's germline CDR1 is SQVTM and CDR2 ANQGSEA. V was pared by 0 bases and J by 5 bases, with 14 bases between. This CDR3 contains 15 residues. The chain's CDR3 is CSVEDRSGSRNTIYF. Here the CDR3 DNA reads TGCAGCGTTGAAGATCGGTCGGGTAGTAGAAACACCATATATTTT.